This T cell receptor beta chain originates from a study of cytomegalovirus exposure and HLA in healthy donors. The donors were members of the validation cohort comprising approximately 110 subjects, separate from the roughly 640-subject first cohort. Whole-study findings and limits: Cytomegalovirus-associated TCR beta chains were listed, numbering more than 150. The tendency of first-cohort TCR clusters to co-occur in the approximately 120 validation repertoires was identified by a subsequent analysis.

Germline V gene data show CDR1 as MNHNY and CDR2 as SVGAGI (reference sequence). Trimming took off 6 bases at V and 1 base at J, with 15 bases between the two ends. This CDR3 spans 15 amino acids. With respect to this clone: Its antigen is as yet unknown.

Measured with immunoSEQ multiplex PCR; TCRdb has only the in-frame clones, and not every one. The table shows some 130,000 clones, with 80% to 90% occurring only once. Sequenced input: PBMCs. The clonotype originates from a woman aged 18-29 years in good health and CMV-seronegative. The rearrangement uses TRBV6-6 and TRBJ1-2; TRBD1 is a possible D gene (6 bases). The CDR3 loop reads CASSRTDRINYGYTF. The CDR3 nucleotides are TGTGCCAGCAGCCGGACGGACAGAATTAACTATGGCTACACCTTC.